This TCR beta chain came from a study of T cell responses to AZD1222 COVID-19 vaccine. The study, taken as a whole, reports: Repertoire samples came only from after the peak T cell response.

TCRdb keeps only in-frame clones here, not all; method: immunoSEQ multiplex PCR. The table includes approximately 120,000 clones, roughly 91% detected once. The ends lost 5 bases at V and 2 bases at J; junction bases unmatched: 15. Germline V gene sequence: CDR1 SGHTA, CDR2 FQGTGA. This CDR3 spans 18 amino acids. For this clone: The target antigen is unknown.

The chain has TRBV7-3 and TRBJ2-1; 7 bases agree with TRBD1. This TCR derives from an adult in good health. The sample here was peripheral blood, taken on day 0 of MenACWY control vaccination. This chain's CDR3 is CASSPTKRGGATYNEQFF. The CDR3 nucleotides read TGTGCCAGCAGCCCCACCAAACGAGGGGGCGCTACCTACAATGAGCAGTTCTTC.